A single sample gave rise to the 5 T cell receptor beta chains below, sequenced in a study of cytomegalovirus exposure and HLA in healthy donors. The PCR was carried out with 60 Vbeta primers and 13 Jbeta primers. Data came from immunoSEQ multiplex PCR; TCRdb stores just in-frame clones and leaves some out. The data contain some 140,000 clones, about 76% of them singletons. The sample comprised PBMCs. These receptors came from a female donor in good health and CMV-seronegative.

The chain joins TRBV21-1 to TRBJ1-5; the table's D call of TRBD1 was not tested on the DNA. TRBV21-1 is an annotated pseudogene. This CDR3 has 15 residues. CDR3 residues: CASRIGTKSNQPQHF. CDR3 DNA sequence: TGTGCCAGCAGAATCGGGACAAAAAGCAATCAGCCCCAGCATTTT.

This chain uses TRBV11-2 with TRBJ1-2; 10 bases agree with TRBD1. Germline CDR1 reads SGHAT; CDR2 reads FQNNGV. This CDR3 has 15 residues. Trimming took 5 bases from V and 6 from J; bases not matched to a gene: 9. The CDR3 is CASSPRTGGRNGYTF. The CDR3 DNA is TGTGCCAGCAGCCCCCGGACAGGGGGAAGGAATGGCTACACCTTC. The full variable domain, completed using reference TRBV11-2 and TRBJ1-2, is EAGVAQSPRYKIIEKRQSVAFWCNPISGHATLYWYQQILGQGPKLLIQFQNNGVVDDSQLPKDRFSAERLKGVDSTLKIQPAKLEDSAVYLCASSPRTGGRNGYTFGSGTRLTVV.

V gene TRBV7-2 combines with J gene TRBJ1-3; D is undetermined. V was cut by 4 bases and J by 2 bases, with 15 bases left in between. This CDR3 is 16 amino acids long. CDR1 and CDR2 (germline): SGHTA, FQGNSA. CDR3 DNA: TGTGCCAGCAGCTCGGCGGGGTCAGAAACTGGAAACACCATATATTTT. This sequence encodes CASSSAGSETGNTIYF. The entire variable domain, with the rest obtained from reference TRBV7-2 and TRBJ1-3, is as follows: GAGVSQSPSNKVTEKGKDVELRCDPISGHTALYWYRQSLGQGLEFLIYFQGNSAPDKSGLPSDRFSAERTGGSVSTLTIQRTQQEDSAVYLCASSSAGSETGNTIYFGEGSWLTVV.

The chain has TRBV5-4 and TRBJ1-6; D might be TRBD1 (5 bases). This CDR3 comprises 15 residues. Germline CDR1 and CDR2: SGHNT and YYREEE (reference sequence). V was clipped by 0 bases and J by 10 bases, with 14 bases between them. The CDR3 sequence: CASSLAEQGLSPLHF. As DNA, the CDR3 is TGTGCCAGCAGCTTGGCCGAGCAGGGCCTGTCACCCCTCCACTTT.

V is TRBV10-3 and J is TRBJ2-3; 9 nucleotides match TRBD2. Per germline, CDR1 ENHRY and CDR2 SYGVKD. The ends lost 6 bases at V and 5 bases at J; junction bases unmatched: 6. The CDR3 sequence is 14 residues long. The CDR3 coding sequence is TGTGCCATCAGAACTTTAGCGGGAGAAGATACGCAGTATTTT. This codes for CAIRTLAGEDTQYF.